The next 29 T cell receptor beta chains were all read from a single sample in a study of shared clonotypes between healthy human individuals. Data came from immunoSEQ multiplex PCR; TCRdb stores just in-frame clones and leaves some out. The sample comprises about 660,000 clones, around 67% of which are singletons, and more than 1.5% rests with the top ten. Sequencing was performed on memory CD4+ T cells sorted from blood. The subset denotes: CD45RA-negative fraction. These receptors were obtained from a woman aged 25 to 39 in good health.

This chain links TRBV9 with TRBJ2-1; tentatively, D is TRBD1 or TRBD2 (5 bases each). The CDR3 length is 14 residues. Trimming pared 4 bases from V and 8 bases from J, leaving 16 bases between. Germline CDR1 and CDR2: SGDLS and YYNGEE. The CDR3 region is CASSRAGAEDEQFF. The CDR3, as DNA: TGTGCCAGCAGCAGGGCCGGGGCCGAGGATGAGCAGTTCTTC.

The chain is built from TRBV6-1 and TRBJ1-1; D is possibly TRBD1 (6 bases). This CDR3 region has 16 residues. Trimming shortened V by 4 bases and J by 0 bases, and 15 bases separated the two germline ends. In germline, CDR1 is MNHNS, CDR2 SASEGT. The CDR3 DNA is TGTGCCAGCAGTGTAACAGGGAGCTGGATGAACACTGAAGCTTTCTTT. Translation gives CASSVTGSWMNTEAFF.

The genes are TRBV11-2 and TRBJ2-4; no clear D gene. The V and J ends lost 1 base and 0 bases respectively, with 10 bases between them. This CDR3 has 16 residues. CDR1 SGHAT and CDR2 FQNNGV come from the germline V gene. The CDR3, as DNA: TGTGCCAGCAGCTTAGTTGCTAGTCTAGCCAAAAACATTCAGTACTTC. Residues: CASSLVASLAKNIQYF.

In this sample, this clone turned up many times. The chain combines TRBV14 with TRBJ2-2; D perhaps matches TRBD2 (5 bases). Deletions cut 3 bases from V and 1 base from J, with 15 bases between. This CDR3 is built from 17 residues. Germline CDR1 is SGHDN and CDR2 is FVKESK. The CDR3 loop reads CASSHELSGENTGELFF. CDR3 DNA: TGTGCCAGCAGCCATGAACTCAGCGGAGAGAACACCGGGGAGCTGTTTTTT.

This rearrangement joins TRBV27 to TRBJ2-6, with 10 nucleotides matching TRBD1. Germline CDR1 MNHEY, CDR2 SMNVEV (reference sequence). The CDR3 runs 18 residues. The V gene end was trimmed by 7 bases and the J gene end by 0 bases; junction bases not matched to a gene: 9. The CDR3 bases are TGTGCCAGCAAACTCGGGACAGGGGTTCCCTCTGGGGCCAACGTCCTGACTTTC. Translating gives CASKLGTGVPSGANVLTF. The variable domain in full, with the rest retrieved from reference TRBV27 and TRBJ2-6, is EAQVTQNPRYLITVTGKKLTVTCSQNMNHEYMSWYRQDPGLGLRQIYYSMNVEVTDKGDVPEGYKVSRKEKRNFPLILESPSPNQTSLYFCASKLGTGVPSGANVLTFGAGSRLTVL.

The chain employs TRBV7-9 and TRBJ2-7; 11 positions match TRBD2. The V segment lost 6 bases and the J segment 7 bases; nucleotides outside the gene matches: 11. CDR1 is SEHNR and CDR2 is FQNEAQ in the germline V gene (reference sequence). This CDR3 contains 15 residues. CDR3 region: CASSLPASGRNEQYF. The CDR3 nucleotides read TGTGCCAGCAGTCTCCCGGCTAGCGGGAGGAATGAGCAGTACTTC.

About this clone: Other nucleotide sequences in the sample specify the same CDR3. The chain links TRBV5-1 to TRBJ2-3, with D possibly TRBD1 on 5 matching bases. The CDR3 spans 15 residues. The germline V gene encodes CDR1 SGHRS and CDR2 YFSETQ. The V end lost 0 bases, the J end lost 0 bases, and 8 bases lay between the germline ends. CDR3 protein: CASSLAGASTDTQYF. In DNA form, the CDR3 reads TGCGCCAGCAGCTTGGCTGGGGCTAGCACAGATACGCAGTATTTT.

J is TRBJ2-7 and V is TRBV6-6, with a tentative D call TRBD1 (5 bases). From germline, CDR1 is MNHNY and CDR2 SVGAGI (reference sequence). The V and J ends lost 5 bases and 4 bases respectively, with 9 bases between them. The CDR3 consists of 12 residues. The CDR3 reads CASSTTAYEQYF. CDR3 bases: TGTGCCAGCAGTACGACAGCGTACGAGCAGTACTTC.

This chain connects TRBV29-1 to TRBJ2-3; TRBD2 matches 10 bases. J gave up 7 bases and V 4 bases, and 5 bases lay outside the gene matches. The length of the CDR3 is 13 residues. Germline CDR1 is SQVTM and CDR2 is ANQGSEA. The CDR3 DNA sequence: TGCAGCGTTGTAGCGGGAGGAGGAAATACGCAGTATTTT. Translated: CSVVAGGGNTQYF.

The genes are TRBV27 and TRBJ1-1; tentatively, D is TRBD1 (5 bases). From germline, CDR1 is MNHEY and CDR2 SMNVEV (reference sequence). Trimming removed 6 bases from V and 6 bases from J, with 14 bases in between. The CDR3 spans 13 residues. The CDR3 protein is CASRGWGSAEAFF. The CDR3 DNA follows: TGTGCCAGCAGGGGTTGGGGGAGCGCTGAAGCTTTCTTT.

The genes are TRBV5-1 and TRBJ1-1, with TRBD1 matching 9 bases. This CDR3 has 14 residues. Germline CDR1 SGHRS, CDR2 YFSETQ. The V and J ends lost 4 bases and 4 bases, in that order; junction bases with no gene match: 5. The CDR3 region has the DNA TGCGCCAGCAGCAAGGGACAGGGATCCACTGAAGCTTTCTTT. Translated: CASSKGQGSTEAFF.

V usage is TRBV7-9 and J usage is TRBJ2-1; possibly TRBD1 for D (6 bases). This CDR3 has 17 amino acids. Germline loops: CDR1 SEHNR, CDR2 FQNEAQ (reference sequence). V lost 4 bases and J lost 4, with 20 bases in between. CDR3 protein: CASSSPPRGHQYNEQFF. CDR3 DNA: TGTGCCAGCAGCTCGCCCCCGAGGGGACACCAATACAATGAGCAGTTCTTC.

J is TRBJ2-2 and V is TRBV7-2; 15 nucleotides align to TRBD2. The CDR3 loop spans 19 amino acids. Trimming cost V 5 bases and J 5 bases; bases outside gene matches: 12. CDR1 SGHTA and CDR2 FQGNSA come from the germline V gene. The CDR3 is CASSKTGTSGRFRTGELFF. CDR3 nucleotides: TGTGCCAGCAGCAAGACCGGGACTAGCGGGAGGTTCCGAACCGGGGAGCTGTTTTTT.

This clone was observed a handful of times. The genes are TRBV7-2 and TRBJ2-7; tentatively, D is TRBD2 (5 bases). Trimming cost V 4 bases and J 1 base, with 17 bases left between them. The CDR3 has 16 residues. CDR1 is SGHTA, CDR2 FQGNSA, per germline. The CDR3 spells CASSYPKEGLSYEQYF. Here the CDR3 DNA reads TGTGCCAGCAGCTACCCCAAAGAGGGCTTATCCTACGAGCAGTACTTC.

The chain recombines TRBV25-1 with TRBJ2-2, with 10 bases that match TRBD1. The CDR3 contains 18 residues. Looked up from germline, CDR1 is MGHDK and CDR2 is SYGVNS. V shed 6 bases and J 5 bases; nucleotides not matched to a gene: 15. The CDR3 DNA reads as TGTGCCAGCAGGGAGGGACAGGGGAGTGCGGGTTGGACCGGGGAGCTGTTTTTT. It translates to CASREGQGSAGWTGELFF.

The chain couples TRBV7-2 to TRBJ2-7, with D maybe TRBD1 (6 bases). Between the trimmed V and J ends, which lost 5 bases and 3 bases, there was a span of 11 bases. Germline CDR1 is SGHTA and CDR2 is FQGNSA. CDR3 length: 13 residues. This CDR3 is CASSQSQGYEQYF. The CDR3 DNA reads TGTGCCAGCAGCCAATCACAGGGCTACGAGCAGTACTTC.

CDR3 in DNA: TGCGCCAGCAGCTTCGGGACAGGGGGAGCTGAAAAACTGTTTTTT. Translation gives CASSFGTGGAEKLFF. The rearrangement uses TRBV5-1 and TRBJ1-4; 11 nucleotides match TRBD1. V shed 2 bases and J 7 bases; nucleotides not matched to a gene: 4. The CDR3 contains 15 residues. Germline lookup yields CDR1 SGHRS and CDR2 YFSETQ. The variable domain in full, completed from reference TRBV5-1 and TRBJ1-4, reads KAGVTQTPRYLIKTRGQQVTLSCSPISGHRSVSWYQQTPGQGLQFLFEYFSETQRNKGNFPGRFSGRQFSNSRSEMNVSTLELGDSALYLCASSFGTGGAEKLFFGSGTQLSVL.

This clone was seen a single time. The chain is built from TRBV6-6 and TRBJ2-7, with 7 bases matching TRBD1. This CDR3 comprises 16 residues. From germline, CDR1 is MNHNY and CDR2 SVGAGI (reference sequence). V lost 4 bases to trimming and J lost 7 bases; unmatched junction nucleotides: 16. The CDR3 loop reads CASSFVTRGQWREQYF. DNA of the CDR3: TGTGCCAGCAGTTTTGTGACAAGGGGACAGTGGAGGGAGCAGTACTTC.

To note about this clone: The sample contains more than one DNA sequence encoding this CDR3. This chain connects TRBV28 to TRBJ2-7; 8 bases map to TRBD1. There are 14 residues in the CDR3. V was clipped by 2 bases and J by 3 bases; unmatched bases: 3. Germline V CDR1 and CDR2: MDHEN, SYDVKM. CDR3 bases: TGTGCCAGCAGTTTAGCAGGGGGCCGCTACGAGCAGTACTTC. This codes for CASSLAGGRYEQYF.

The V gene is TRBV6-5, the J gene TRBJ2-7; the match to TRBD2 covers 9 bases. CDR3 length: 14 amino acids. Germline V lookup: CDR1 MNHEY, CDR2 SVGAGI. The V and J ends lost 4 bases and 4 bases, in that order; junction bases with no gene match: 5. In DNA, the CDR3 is TGTGCCAGCAGTTGGACTAGCGAGGGGTACGAGCAGTACTTC. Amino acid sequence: CASSWTSEGYEQYF.

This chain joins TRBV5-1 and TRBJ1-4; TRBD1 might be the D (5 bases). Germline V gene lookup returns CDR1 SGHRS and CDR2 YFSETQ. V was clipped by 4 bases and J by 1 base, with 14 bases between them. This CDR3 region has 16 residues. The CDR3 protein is CASSRGFWGTNEKLFF. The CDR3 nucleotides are TGCGCCAGCAGCCGGGGGTTTTGGGGAACTAATGAAAAACTGTTTTTT.

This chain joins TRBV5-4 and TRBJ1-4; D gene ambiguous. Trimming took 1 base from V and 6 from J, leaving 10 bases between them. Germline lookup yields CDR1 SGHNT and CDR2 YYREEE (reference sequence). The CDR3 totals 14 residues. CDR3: CASSLQGLDEKLFF. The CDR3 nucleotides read TGTGCCAGCAGCTTGCAAGGGCTGGATGAAAAACTGTTTTTT.

This chain's CDR3 is CASRLQGQPQHF. The CDR3 nucleotides are TGTGCCAGCAGACTACAGGGTCAGCCCCAGCATTTT. The rearrangement joins TRBV27 to TRBJ1-5; D may be TRBD1 (6 bases). This CDR3 is 12 amino acids long. Per germline, CDR1 MNHEY and CDR2 SMNVEV (reference sequence). V was cut by 6 bases and J by 6 bases, with 9 bases left in between.

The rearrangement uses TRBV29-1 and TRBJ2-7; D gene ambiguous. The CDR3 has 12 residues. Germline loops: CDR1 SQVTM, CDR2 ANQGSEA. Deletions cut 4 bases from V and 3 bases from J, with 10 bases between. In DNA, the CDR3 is TGCAGCGTTGCAATAAACAACTACGAGCAGTACTTC. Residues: CSVAINNYEQYF.

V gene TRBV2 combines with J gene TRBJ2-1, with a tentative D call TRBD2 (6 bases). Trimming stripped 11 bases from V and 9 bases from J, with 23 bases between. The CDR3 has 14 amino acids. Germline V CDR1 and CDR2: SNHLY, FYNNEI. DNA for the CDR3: TGTGCCGCCGGGGTCGCCCAGGGAGGAGGTGAGCAGTTCTTC. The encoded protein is CAAGVAQGGGEQFF. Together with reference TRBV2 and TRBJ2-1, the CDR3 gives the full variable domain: EPEVTQTPSHQVTQMGQEVILRCVPISNHLYFYWYRQILGQKVEFLVSFYNNEISEKSEIFDDQFSVERPDGSNFTLKIRSTKLEDSAMYFCAAGVAQGGGEQFFGPGTRLTVL.

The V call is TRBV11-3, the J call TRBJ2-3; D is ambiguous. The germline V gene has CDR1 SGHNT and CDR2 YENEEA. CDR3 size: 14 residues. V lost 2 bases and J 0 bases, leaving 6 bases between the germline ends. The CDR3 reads CASSLTPSTDTQYF. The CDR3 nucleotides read TGTGCCAGCAGCTTAACCCCGAGCACAGATACGCAGTATTTT.

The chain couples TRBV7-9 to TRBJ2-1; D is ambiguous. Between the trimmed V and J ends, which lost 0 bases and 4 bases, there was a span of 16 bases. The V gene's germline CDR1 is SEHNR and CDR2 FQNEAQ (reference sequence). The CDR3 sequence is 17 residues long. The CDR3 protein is CASSLAEATDSYNEQFF. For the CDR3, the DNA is TGTGCCAGCAGCTTAGCTGAAGCGACCGACTCTTACAATGAGCAGTTCTTC.

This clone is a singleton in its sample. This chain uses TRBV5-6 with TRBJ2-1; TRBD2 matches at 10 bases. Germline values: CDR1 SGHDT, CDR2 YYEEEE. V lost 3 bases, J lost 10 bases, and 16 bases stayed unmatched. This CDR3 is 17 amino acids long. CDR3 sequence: CASSSKIAGGYTREQFF. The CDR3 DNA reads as TGTGCCAGCAGCTCCAAAATAGCGGGAGGATATACAAGGGAGCAGTTCTTC. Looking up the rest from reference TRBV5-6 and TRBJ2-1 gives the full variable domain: DAGVTQSPTHLIKTRGQQVTLRCSPKSGHDTVSWYQQALGQGPQFIFQYYEEEERQRGNFPDRFSGHQFPNYSSELNVNALLLGDSALYLCASSSKIAGGYTREQFFGPGTRLTVL.

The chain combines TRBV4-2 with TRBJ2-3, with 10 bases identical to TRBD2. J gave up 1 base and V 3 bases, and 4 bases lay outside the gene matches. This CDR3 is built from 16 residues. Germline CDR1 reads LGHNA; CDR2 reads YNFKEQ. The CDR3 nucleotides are TGTGCCAGCAGCCAGGAAAGCGGGAGGGGCACAGATACGCAGTATTTT. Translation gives CASSQESGRGTDTQYF.